Below, 17 T cell receptor beta chains from the same sample are listed, as sequenced in a study of blood T cells in healthy people across ages. Then a second PCR, running roughly 7 to 11 cycles, was carried out with a sample-barcoded 5' primer and a J-beta primer mix. TCRdb processed the 5' RACE reads anew with MiXCR; each CDR3 protein has one entry. The sample comprises 550,000 to 750,000 distinct CDR3 sequences, around 21% of which are singletons, and 3% to 4.5% rests with the top ten. The sequenced material came from blood. Receptor source: a man in his 70s in good health.

This clonotype was counted a few times. The rearrangement links TRBV27 to TRBJ2-5; 9 bases fit TRBD1. CDR1 is MNHEY, CDR2 SMNVEV, per germline (reference sequence). This CDR3 has 16 amino acids. V gave up 4 bases and J gave up 3 bases; unmatched junction bases: 9. The CDR3 nucleotides are TGTGCCAGCAGTTCCATCCGACAGGGGGGAAAAGAGACCCAGTACTTC. Protein product: CASSSIRQGGKETQYF.

V and J are TRBV18 and TRBJ2-5, with D hard to call. CDR1 and CDR2 (germline): KGHSH, LQKENI. Trimming removed 6 bases at V and 2 bases at J, with 16 bases between. There are 15 residues in the CDR3. CDR3 DNA sequence: TGTGCCAGCTCCCCTGACGTCCGTGCGCAAGAGACCCAGTACTTC. Protein sequence: CASSPDVRAQETQYF.

CDR3 sequence: CASSLRDLSYNEQFF. CDR3 nucleotide sequence: TGTGCCAGCAGTTTGCGGGACCTCTCCTACAATGAGCAGTTCTTC. V is TRBV6-6 and J is TRBJ2-1, with a possible D match to TRBD2 (6 bases). This CDR3 is 15 amino acids long. CDR1 is MNHNY and CDR2 is SVGAGI in the germline V gene (reference sequence). V lost 4 bases, J lost 0 bases, and 10 bases lay in between.

This clonotype was seen a few times. The chain uses TRBV25-1 and TRBJ2-1; 9 positions match TRBD2. Unmatched junction bases numbered 5, after V lost 1 base and J lost 4 bases. The CDR3 contains 16 residues. Germline V gives CDR1 MGHDK, CDR2 SYGVNS. CDR3 sequence reads: CASSESSGIGYNEQFF. CDR3 sequence (DNA): TGTGCCAGCAGTGAATCTAGCGGGATAGGATACAATGAGCAGTTCTTC.

This chain uses TRBV3-1 with TRBJ2-5; 10 bases match TRBD2. The CDR3 covers 15 residues. The V and J ends lost 3 bases and 2 bases, in that order; junction bases with no gene match: 3. Germline CDR1 is LGHDT and CDR2 is YNNKEL (reference sequence). CDR3 sequence reads: CASSHSGRPQETQYF. In DNA form, the CDR3 reads TGTGCCAGCAGCCATAGCGGGAGGCCTCAAGAGACCCAGTACTTC.

The chain recombines TRBV5-1 with TRBJ2-1; tentatively, D is TRBD2 (5 bases). The DNA end lines up better with TRBJ2-5; the J call may be wrong. The CDR3 is made up of 13 amino acids. Germline V gene sequence: CDR1 SGHRS, CDR2 YFSETQ. DNA of the CDR3: TGCGCCAGCAGCTTGAGCGGCCCTGGGACCCAGTACTTC. Translated, it gives CASSLSGPGTQYF.

The sample holds a few counts of this clonotype. The genes are TRBV12-3 or TRBV12-4 and TRBJ2-3; 11 positions agree with TRBD2. The CDR3 sequence is 15 residues long. V lost 2 bases to trimming and J lost 11 bases; unmatched junction nucleotides: 9. The CDR3: CASSLTLAGDGEQYF. In nucleotides, the CDR3 is TGTGCCAGCAGTTTAACACTAGCGGGAGATGGAGAGCAGTATTTT.

V and J are TRBV7-2 and TRBJ2-7, with D possibly matching TRBD2 (5 bases). CDR1 and CDR2 (germline): SGHTA, FQGNSA. There are 14 residues in the CDR3. Trimming left V 5 bases short and J 4 bases short, with 15 bases between. This CDR3 reads CASSRSPGFYEQYF. The CDR3 DNA follows: TGTGCCAGCAGCCGTTCTCCGGGATTTTACGAGCAGTACTTC.

The V and J genes are TRBV20-1 and TRBJ2-5; possible D gene TRBD2, 5 bases. Germline V gene lookup returns CDR1 DFQATT and CDR2 SNEGSKA (reference sequence). V dropped 3 bases and J dropped 4 bases, with 9 bases sitting between them. The CDR3 covers 12 residues. The CDR3 DNA is TGCAGTGCTAGTTTAGCGCTAGAGACCCAGTACTTC. It codes for CSASLALETQYF.

Worth noting for this clonotype: The junction and the germline gene differ at one end; a read error may be behind it. The rearrangement joins TRBV20-1 to TRBJ2-5; D not resolved. Germline V lookup: CDR1 DFQATT, CDR2 SNEGSKA (reference sequence). There are 12 residues in the CDR3. The CDR3 nucleotides read TGCAGTCCTAGACTGCTCCAAGAGACCCAGTACTTC. It encodes CSPRLLQETQYF.

The chain links TRBV27 to TRBJ2-5; 9 positions agree with TRBD2. The J call may not be correct, given that the DNA end is closer to TRBJ2-1. Germline assignment: CDR1 MNHEY and CDR2 SMNVEV (reference sequence). CDR3 size: 14 residues. CDR3 protein: CASSYSGSPNEQFF. The CDR3 DNA reads TGTGCCAGCAGTTATAGCGGGAGCCCCAATGAGCAGTTCTTC.

This clonotype was seen a handful of times. The chain carries TRBV6-5 and TRBJ2-4, with 8 nucleotides matching TRBD1. From germline, CDR1 is MNHEY and CDR2 SVGAGI. After removal of 6 bases from V and 0 bases from J, the junction contained 4 bases not matched to a gene. The CDR3 consists of 15 residues. As DNA, the CDR3 is TGTGCCAGCAGCCGGACAGGGTTAGCCAAAAACATTCAGTACTTC. Protein sequence: CASSRTGLAKNIQYF.

This clonotype has more than one count but fewer than ten. The chain has TRBV20-1 and TRBJ2-3, with 10 bases that match TRBD2. The germline gives CDR1 DFQATT, CDR2 SNEGSKA (reference sequence). V trimming: 3 bases; J trimming: 2 bases; junction bases outside the gene matches: 5. This CDR3 has 15 residues. The CDR3 here is CSASPLAGYTDTQYF. The CDR3 bases are TGCAGTGCTAGCCCACTAGCGGGGTACACAGATACGCAGTATTTT.

This clonotype was detected a few times. The rearrangement joins TRBV6-6 to TRBJ2-5; 10 bases align to TRBD2. The germline gives CDR1 MNHNY, CDR2 SVGAGI (reference sequence). The CDR3 consists of 16 residues. Trimming removed 7 bases from V and 5 bases from J; junction bases left unmatched: 13. CDR3 loop: CASTYGLAVNVETQYF. In DNA form, the CDR3 reads TGTGCCAGCACCTACGGACTAGCGGTAAATGTGGAGACCCAGTACTTC.

This sequence joins TRBV7-2 and TRBJ2-3; possibly TRBD2 for D (5 bases). The CDR3 totals 15 residues. Germline-derived CDR1 and CDR2 are SGHTA and FQGNSA. The V and J ends lost 5 bases and 1 base respectively, with 13 bases between them. The CDR3 DNA follows: TGTGCCAGCAGCGGGAGTGGACTTCGCACAGATACGCAGTATTTT. This translates into CASSGSGLRTDTQYF. Complete variable domain (other parts from reference TRBV7-2 and TRBJ2-3): GAGVSQSPSNKVTEKGKDVELRCDPISGHTALYWYRQSLGQGLEFLIYFQGNSAPDKSGLPSDRFSAERTGGSVSTLTIQRTQQEDSAVYLCASSGSGLRTDTQYFGPGTRLTVL.

CDR3: CASSLGPNEQYF. DNA for the CDR3: TGTGCCAGCAGCTTAGGTCCCAACGAGCAGTACTTC. The chain couples TRBV7-8 to TRBJ2-5, with D uncertain. The assigned J gene may be wrong: the sequence end matches TRBJ2-7 better. Per the germline V gene, CDR1 is SGHVS and CDR2 is FQNEAQ. The CDR3 loop spans 12 amino acids.

The chain links TRBV6-6 to TRBJ1-4; D is ambiguous. The CDR3 totals 13 residues. CDR1 and CDR2 (germline): MNHNY, SVGAGI (reference sequence). The V gene lost 8 bases and the J gene lost 4 bases, with 11 bases spanning the gap. CDR3 nucleotide sequence: TGTGCCAGCGAAGACTCAGATAATGAAAAACTGTTTTTT. It yields the protein CASEDSDNEKLFF.